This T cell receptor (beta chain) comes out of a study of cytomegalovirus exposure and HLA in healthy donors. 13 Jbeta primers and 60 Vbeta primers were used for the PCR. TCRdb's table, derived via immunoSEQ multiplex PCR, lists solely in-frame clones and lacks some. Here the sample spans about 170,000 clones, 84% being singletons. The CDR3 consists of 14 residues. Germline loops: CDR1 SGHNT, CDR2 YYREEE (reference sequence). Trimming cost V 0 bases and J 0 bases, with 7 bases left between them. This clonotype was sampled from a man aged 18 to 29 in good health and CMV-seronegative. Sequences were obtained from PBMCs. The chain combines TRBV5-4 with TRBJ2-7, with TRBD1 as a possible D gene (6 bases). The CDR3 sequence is CASSLDRASYEQYF. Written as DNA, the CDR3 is TGTGCCAGCAGCTTGGACAGGGCCTCCTACGAGCAGTACTTC.